This T cell receptor beta chain was captured in a study of blood T cell repertoires in COVID-19. Study-level information: From T cells, B-cell-depleted T cells, or PBMCs came the material, which was cDNA or gDNA.

The authors' processing: Estimation of nucleated cell counts relied on the amplification of reference gene primers. The data were produced by immunoSEQ multiplex PCR, yet TCRdb's version contains in-frame clones alone and is incomplete. D and trimming were read from the DNA, whereas the V and J calls and clone size are those reported in that table. The table lists approximately 200,000 clones, 65% to 85% of them singletons. J lost 2 bases, V lost 2 bases, and 5 bases had no gene match. The CDR3 contains 16 residues. The germline V gene has CDR1 WSHSY and CDR2 SAAADI. This rearrangement joins TRBV10-2 to TRBJ1-3; 8 nucleotides line up with TRBD1. This clonotype was obtained from a woman aged 25 to 39 with acute or convalescent COVID-19. The sample comprised peripheral blood. The CDR3 protein is CASSEGGQVTGNTIYF. The DNA for the CDR3 is TGCGCCAGCAGTGAGGGGGGACAGGTCACTGGAAACACCATATATTTT.